The 17 T cell receptor beta chains reported below all come from one sample, sequenced in a study of blood T cell repertoires in COVID-19. Using immunoSEQ multiplex PCR, the repertoire was profiled, and TCRdb retains in-frame clones only, with some absent. The sample shows more than 140,000 clones, 88% of them seen only once. Source material: peripheral blood. These receptors originate from a woman aged 55-70 years with acute or convalescent COVID-19.

This clone has just one count. This sequence joins TRBV5-1 and TRBJ1-1, with 7 nucleotides matching TRBD1. CDR3 length: 14 residues. The V gene end was trimmed by 0 bases and the J gene end by 7 bases; junction bases not matched to a gene: 6. Germline V gene sequence: CDR1 SGHRS, CDR2 YFSETQ. The CDR3 DNA sequence: TGCGCCAGCAGCTTGGGCCAGGGGGGTTTTGAAGCTTTCTTT. Amino acid sequence: CASSLGQGGFEAFF.

This CDR3 is CASSPSLGLAGVEQYF. The DNA of the CDR3 is TGTGCCAGCAGCCCAAGCCTCGGACTAGCGGGGGTTGAGCAGTACTTC. This chain joins TRBV4-2 and TRBJ2-7; the match to TRBD2 covers 13 bases. This CDR3 is built from 16 residues. CDR1 LGHNA and CDR2 YNFKEQ come from the germline V gene. Germline trimming cut 4 bases from V and 7 bases from J; bases unmatched to any gene: 10.

This clone was recorded once. The chain is built from TRBV2 and TRBJ1-3; no clear D gene. The length of the CDR3 is 12 residues. Germline CDR1 is SNHLY and CDR2 is FYNNEI. V lost 8 bases and J 3 bases, leaving 8 bases between the germline ends. The CDR3 nucleotides read TGTGCCAGCGCCGGACTTGGAAACACCATATATTTT. Amino acid sequence: CASAGLGNTIYF.

The rearrangement uses TRBV9 and TRBJ2-2; D remains unclear. V was shortened by 3 bases and J by 6 bases, with 9 bases between the two germline ends. The CDR3 is 13 residues long. The germline gives CDR1 SGDLS, CDR2 YYNGEE. The CDR3 DNA is TGTGCCAGCAGCGCACTACCGTCCGGGGAGCTGTTTTTT. It is translated as CASSALPSGELFF.

The CDR3 DNA follows: TGTGCCAGCAGCACCCAGGGGGGAGGAAATGAGCAGTTCTTC. Amino acid sequence: CASSTQGGGNEQFF. This chain links TRBV9 with TRBJ2-1, with a possible D match to TRBD1 (7 bases). The CDR3 has 14 amino acids. CDR1 and CDR2 (germline): SGDLS, YYNGEE. Trimming pared 4 bases from V and 7 bases from J, leaving 15 bases between.

V and J are TRBV19 and TRBJ2-5; 8 bases fit TRBD2. Losses at the gene ends were 2 bases for V and 2 bases for J; bases not matched to a gene: 13. The CDR3 covers 18 residues. Germline-derived CDR1 and CDR2 are LNHDA and SQIVND (reference sequence). The CDR3 coding sequence is TGTGCCAGTAGTATAACAGCGGGGGCTGAGATGAAGCAAGAGACCCAGTACTTC. Translated: CASSITAGAEMKQETQYF.

The V and J genes are TRBV30 and TRBJ1-2; D ambiguous. The V gene's germline CDR1 is GTSNPN and CDR2 SVGIG (reference sequence). The CDR3 length is 11 residues. The V and J ends lost 8 bases and 0 bases respectively, with 7 bases between them. The CDR3 spells CARTANYGYTF. The DNA of the CDR3 is TGTGCCCGCACAGCTAACTATGGCTACACCTTC.

The rearrangement joins TRBV18 to TRBJ2-7, with 7 bases identical to TRBD1. V gave up 5 bases and J gave up 4 bases; unmatched junction bases: 11. From germline, CDR1 is KGHSH and CDR2 LQKENI. This CDR3 has 15 residues. CDR3 loop: CASSSASGTAYEQYF. Written as DNA, the CDR3 is TGTGCCAGCTCATCGGCCTCCGGGACAGCATACGAGCAGTACTTC.

This clone was counted once. J is TRBJ2-2 and V is TRBV18, with 8 bases that match TRBD2. J gave up 2 bases and V 0 bases, and 5 bases lay outside the gene matches. Per the germline V gene, CDR1 is KGHSH and CDR2 is LQKENI. The CDR3 sequence is 17 residues long. This CDR3 is CASSPPLAGGNTGELFF. DNA of the CDR3: TGTGCCAGCTCACCACCCTTGGCGGGGGGAAACACCGGGGAGCTGTTTTTT.

This clone was counted once. The V gene is TRBV5-1, the J gene TRBJ1-1; D call uncertain. V was pared by 5 bases and J by 5 bases, with 16 bases between. The CDR3 extends over 14 amino acids. Germline V gene data show CDR1 as SGHRS and CDR2 as YFSETQ. CDR3 loop: CASRPRVSETEAFF. The CDR3 coding sequence is TGCGCCAGCAGGCCCCGGGTTTCCGAAACTGAAGCTTTCTTT.

V usage is TRBV28 and J usage is TRBJ1-5, with D possibly TRBD1 on 6 matching bases. This CDR3 contains 14 residues. Per germline, CDR1 MDHEN and CDR2 SYDVKM. The germline V and J ends were trimmed by 1 base and 5 bases, with 9 bases remaining between them. CDR3 sequence (DNA): TGTGCCAGCAGTTTATACGGGGGGCATCAGCCCCAGCATTTT. Its protein is CASSLYGGHQPQHF.

This clone was seen only a few times. The chain employs TRBV10-3 and TRBJ2-5, with 11 bases that match TRBD2. Per germline, CDR1 ENHRY and CDR2 SYGVKD. The CDR3 length is 19 residues. Losses at the gene ends were 3 bases for V and 9 bases for J; bases not matched to a gene: 21. The CDR3 spells CAISDGFGIAGGPEGSQYF. The DNA of the CDR3 is TGTGCCATCAGTGATGGGTTCGGAATAGCGGGGGGGCCGGAGGGTTCCCAGTACTTC.

This chain connects TRBV20-1 to TRBJ2-5; D is possibly TRBD1 (6 bases). V was shortened by 3 bases and J by 3 bases, with 14 bases between the two germline ends. Germline V gene data show CDR1 as DFQATT and CDR2 as SNEGSKA (reference sequence). CDR3 size: 14 residues. The CDR3 sequence is CSASHRVGEETQYF. CDR3 bases: TGCAGTGCTAGTCACAGGGTGGGCGAAGAGACCCAGTACTTC.

The chain joins TRBV27 to TRBJ1-2; 8 bases are a match to TRBD1. CDR1 is MNHEY and CDR2 is SMNVEV in the germline V gene (reference sequence). The CDR3 covers 16 residues. The V gene end was trimmed by 2 bases and the J gene end by 6 bases; junction bases not matched to a gene: 11. The CDR3 coding sequence is TGTGCCAGCAGTTTACCCCCCCGACAGGGGCGACATGGCTACACCTTC. This gives the protein CASSLPPRQGRHGYTF.

The chain combines TRBV24-1 with TRBJ2-5; D is possibly TRBD1 (6 bases). Germline lookup yields CDR1 KGHDR and CDR2 SFDVKD. V dropped 7 bases and J dropped 2 bases, with 7 bases sitting between them. The CDR3 runs to 12 residues. CDR3 protein: CATRDSQETQYF. For the CDR3, the DNA is TGTGCCACCAGGGACAGTCAAGAGACCCAGTACTTC.

The gene calls are TRBV7-8 and TRBJ2-5, with D possibly being TRBD2 (7 bases). The V end was cut by 5 bases, the J end by 5 bases, with 24 bases between. This CDR3 spans 17 amino acids. CDR1 is SGHVS, CDR2 FQNEAQ, per germline. For the CDR3, the DNA is TGTGCCAGCAGCCATTCTGGTACACGGGGGGCAGAGGAGACCCAGTACTTC. It encodes CASSHSGTRGAEETQYF.

The chain joins TRBV24-1 to TRBJ2-2; 8 bases are shared with TRBD1. CDR1 and CDR2 (germline): KGHDR, SFDVKD. V was pared by 0 bases and J by 5 bases, with 7 bases of the junction left unmatched. The CDR3 sequence is 17 residues long. CDR3 amino acids: CATSDLVTGEVTGELFF. CDR3 bases: TGTGCCACCAGTGATTTGGTGACAGGGGAGGTTACCGGGGAGCTGTTTTTT.